The clone carrying this T cell receptor beta chain has a handful of counts. Antigen: not known. From the reads, TCRdb called clonotypes with MiXCR, one entry per CDR3 protein. The sample lists about 110,000 distinct CDR3 sequences, about 33% occurring once. This CDR3 has 17 amino acids. The V gene's germline CDR1 is MNHNY and CDR2 SVGAGI (reference sequence). Trimming pared 5 bases from V and 3 bases from J, leaving 19 bases between. This record comes from a study of T cell repertoires in cytomegalovirus infection. Study conclusions and caveats: Across the ex vivo response, the dominant clonotypes were HLA-C-restricted CMV-specific TCR beta clonotypes.

This chain links TRBV6-6 with TRBJ1-4, with D perhaps matching TRBD1 (5 bases). This specimen consisted of CD8+ T cells from cultured PBMCs, obtained from culture after CMV antigen stimulation. This sequence was found in a human donor in good health (CMV status not recorded). Some clones in this sample may be carry-over from other donors' samples. The CDR3 DNA is TGTGCCAGCAGTGACCCGGGACGACCGACGCCTAATGAAAAACTGTTTTTT. This gives the protein CASSDPGRPTPNEKLFF.